The clone carrying this TCR beta chain was seen more than once but under ten times. The antigen is unknown. The data belong to a study of T cells in Graves' hyperthyroidism and ophthalmopathy. Study outcomes and limitations: Median prediction lead before ophthalmopathy onset was around 6.9 months with the model.

This CDR3 comprises 15 residues. Germline assignment: CDR1 SGHRS and CDR2 YFSETQ. V was clipped by 5 bases and J by 2 bases, with 17 bases between them. The source material, RNA transcripts, was used to amplify TCR beta CDR3 regions. The HTBI primer set drove a first-round RT-PCR of the TCR CDR3. TCRdb passed the multiplex PCR reads through MiXCR, listing each CDR3 protein once. The table shows 550,000 to 850,000 distinct CDR3 sequences, with about 19% occurring only once. Material for sequencing was blood. This chain uses TRBV5-1 with TRBJ2-7; D is perhaps TRBD1 (6 bases). The sequence was collected from a woman in her forties or fifties with Graves' hyperthyroidism that later progressed to Graves' ophthalmopathy. CDR3 region: CASRIRTEAPYEQYF. The CDR3 nucleotides are TGCGCCAGCAGGATCAGGACAGAAGCTCCCTACGAGCAGTACTTC.